The T cell receptor (beta chain) described here comes from a study of radiotherapy plus CTLA-4 blockade in lung cancer. For the study at large: Disease control was present in more than 30% of patients, and objective responses in around 18%.

The V segment lost 7 bases and the J segment 2 bases; nucleotides outside the gene matches: 5. Germline V lookup: CDR1 SNHLY, CDR2 FYNNEI. The length of the CDR3 is 14 residues. General study results and limits: In blood, after radiotherapy plus ipilimumab, tumor-derived TCR clones expanded.

Those patients who had chemo-refractory metastatic non-small-cell lung cancer were given focal radiation along with CTLA-4 blockade through ipilimumab. This clone was seen just once. Its antigen is not identified. Sequencing used immunoSEQ multiplex PCR; TCRdb keeps in-frame clones, though not all of them. Found here are about 62,000 clones, approximately 76% of them singletons; the top ten hold around 3%. The gene calls are TRBV2 and TRBJ2-7; 10 bases map to TRBD1. The origin of this receptor is a human donor with non-small cell lung cancer who had a complete response to radiotherapy plus ipilimumab. Specimen: peripheral blood, collected from a patient treated with radiotherapy plus ipilimumab. CDR3 in DNA: TGTGCCAGCACCAACGGACAGGGGGCCTACGAGCAGTACTTC. Translation: CASTNGQGAYEQYF.